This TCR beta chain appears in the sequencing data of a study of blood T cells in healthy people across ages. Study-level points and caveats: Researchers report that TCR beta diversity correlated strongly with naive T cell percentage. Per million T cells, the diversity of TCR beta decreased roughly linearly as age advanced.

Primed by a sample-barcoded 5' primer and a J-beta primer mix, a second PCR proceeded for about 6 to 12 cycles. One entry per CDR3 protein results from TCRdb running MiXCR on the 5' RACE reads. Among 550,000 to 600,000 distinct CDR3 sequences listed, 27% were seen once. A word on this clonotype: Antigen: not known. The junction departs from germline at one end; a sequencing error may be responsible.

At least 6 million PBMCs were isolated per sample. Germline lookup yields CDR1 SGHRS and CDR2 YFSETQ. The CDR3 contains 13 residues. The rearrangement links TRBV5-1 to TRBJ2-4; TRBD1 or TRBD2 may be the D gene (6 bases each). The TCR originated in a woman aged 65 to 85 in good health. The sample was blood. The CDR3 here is CASSPLSGQTKPF. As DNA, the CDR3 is TGCGCCAGCAGCCCCCTTAGCGGACAGACTAAACCCTTC. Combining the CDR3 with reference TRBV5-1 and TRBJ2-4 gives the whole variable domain KAGVTQTPRYLIKTRGQQVTLSCSPISGHRSVSWYQQTPGQGLQFLFEYFSETQRNKGNFPGRFSGRQFSNSRSEMNVSTLELGDSALYLCASSPLSGQTKPFGAGTRLSVL.